This T cell receptor (beta chain) was captured in a study of blood T cell repertoires in COVID-19 (dated by TCRdb to the early 2020s). With respect to the entire study: Collaborator samples came from the United States, Italy and Spain and covered acute and convalescent phases of COVID-19. Samples came from the ongoing ImmuneRACE study (first 160 participants) plus 1,254 subjects from 6 global collaborators. The prospective study material was composed of cDNA or gDNA derived from T cells, B-cell-depleted T cells, or PBMCs. Where available, HLA class I and class II types were obtained from metadata supplied by the sample provider rather than from assay-based typing. Sample metadata almost always included a de-identified subject ID, COVID-19 status, age in years and sex. The repertoires were released in a freely available public database intended as a resource for research on the immune response to SARS-CoV-2. Deeply sampled blood TCRbeta repertoires from subjects exposed to, actively infected with, or recovered from COVID-19 were included in the dataset. Study-level results and caveats: How much clinical and demographic metadata was included differed by source and by participant, and the metadata was provided uncurated.

TCRbeta CDR3 regions were amplified from genomic DNA by means of the immunoSEQ Assay, a bias-controlled multiplex PCR. The original pipeline was this. The number of nucleated cells in each sample was estimated from the amplification of reference gene primers within the assay. Sequence reads were collapsed and filtered to measure the absolute abundance of every unique TCRbeta CDR3 rearrangement. Productive Simpson clonality was computed per sample as the square root of Simpson's diversity index over productive rearrangements. TCRdb took this table from immuneACCESS and kept in-frame rearrangements with V and J called. Such tables lack part of the clones; where checked against another copy, unresolved V genes explain under half of the gap, and the rest is unexplained. V and J calls and clone size are those listed in that table; D and trimming were worked out from the DNA. This sample lists about 320,000 clones; under 90% were detected once. The ten largest clonotypes hold roughly 11% of the sample.

One collaborating source in Seattle enrolled patients while the patients were actively infected and followed the patients over time throughout the course of disease. Collaborating institutions collected whole blood in K2EDTA tubes following their own protocols. For TCRbeta analysis, collaborator samples were shipped as frozen whole blood, as isolated PBMCs, or as DNA extracted from either sample type. In its sample, this clone was seen a few times. There is no known antigen for this receptor. It has no much larger one-base neighbor in the sample; base qualities were not kept. The TCR was taken from a woman in her 30s with COVID-19, enrolled during active disease. Specimen: peripheral blood.

The nucleotides are TGTGCCAGCAGCCAATGGACTGGGGTGGAACAGTTCTTC. Its coded protein is CASSQWTGVEQFF. The receptor chain draws on TRBV6-6 and TRBJ2-1; matching of 5 bases hints at TRBD2 as the D gene. From the cysteine through the phenylalanine, the CDR3 covers 13 amino acids. Here the CDR3 DNA is all that survives: 39 bases in frame from base 1. According to the germline V gene (reference sequence), CDR1 reads MNHNY and CDR2 reads SVGAGI. The V end loses 6 bases and the J end loses 13 bases, and a stretch of 19 bases separates them.